Each of the 22 T cell receptor beta chains below was sequenced from the same sample in a study of blood T cells in healthy people across ages. A sample-barcoded 5' primer and a J-beta primer mix were used in a second PCR of roughly 7 to 11 cycles. TCRdb re-called the 5' RACE reads with MiXCR, one entry per CDR3 protein. The sample yields 1.4 million to 1.5 million distinct CDR3 sequences, approximately 42% seen once. Sequenced: blood. These receptors all come from a woman between 18 and 30 years old in good health.

CDR3 sequence (DNA): TGTGCCAGCAGCTTTGGGGGAGACGATACGCAGTATTTT. Protein: CASSFGGDDTQYF. This sequence joins TRBV7-8 and TRBJ2-3; D may match TRBD1 or TRBD2 (5 bases each). CDR3 length: 13 amino acids. V gave up 3 bases and J gave up 6 bases, with 10 bases separating them. Germline V lookup: CDR1 SGHVS, CDR2 FQNEAQ.

The V call is TRBV10-3, the J call TRBJ2-5, with TRBD2 identical over 7 bases. The better agreement between TRBJ2-7 and the DNA end casts doubt on the J call. CDR1 is ENHRY, CDR2 SYGVKD, per germline. CDR3 length: 17 residues. CDR3 coding DNA: TGTGCCATCAGTGAGTCTCTTTGGGGGGGGAGTCTTTACGAGCAGTACTTC. Translating it yields CAISESLWGGSLYEQYF.

J is TRBJ2-1 and V is TRBV7-9; 9 bases line up with TRBD2. CDR1 is SEHNR and CDR2 is FQNEAQ in the germline V gene (reference sequence). The CDR3 has 17 amino acids. The V segment lost 2 bases and the J segment 2 bases; nucleotides outside the gene matches: 7. The CDR3 DNA reads as TGTGCCAGCAGCTTATCTGGCGGGGGGGCAGCCTACAATGAGCAGTTCTTC. Translated, it gives CASSLSGGGAAYNEQFF.

This sequence joins TRBV6-1 and TRBJ2-5; D might be TRBD1 (6 bases). The J call is in doubt because the DNA end fits TRBJ2-1 better. The CDR3 has 13 amino acids. Germline V gives CDR1 MNHNS, CDR2 SASEGT. The CDR3, as DNA: TGTGCCAGCAGTCCACAGGGCGGCGAGACCCAGTTCTTC. Amino acids: CASSPQGGETQFF.

As concerns this clonotype: Since a much larger clone is just one base distant, this may be a read error. V and J are TRBV20-1 and TRBJ2-1, with 12 nucleotides matching TRBD2. Trimming at V came to 5 bases and at J to 4 bases, leaving 6 bases not matched to a gene. The CDR3 covers 15 residues. Germline V lookup: CDR1 DFQATT, CDR2 SNEGSKA (reference sequence). CDR3: CSALPGTSGYNEQFF. The CDR3 nucleotides are TGCAGTGCTCTTCCCGGGACTAGCGGGTACAATGAGCAGTTCTTC.

The genes are TRBV7-2 and TRBJ1-4; unclear D gene. Between the trimmed V and J ends, which lost 1 base and 7 bases, there was a span of 13 bases. Germline V lookup: CDR1 SGHTA, CDR2 FQGNSA. This CDR3 region has 15 residues. CDR3 sequence reads: CASSLGGSLSEKLFF. The CDR3, as DNA: TGTGCCAGCAGCTTAGGAGGTAGTTTGAGTGAAAAACTGTTTTTT.

This chain connects TRBV20-1 to TRBJ2-4; 8 nucleotides match TRBD1. The end of the DNA fits TRBJ2-7 better, so the J call may be wrong. The CDR3 is 15 amino acids. Germline V gives CDR1 DFQATT, CDR2 SNEGSKA (reference sequence). CDR3 protein: CSARDSAGGRYEQYF. The CDR3 DNA sequence: TGCAGTGCTAGAGATTCGGCAGGGGGCAGGTACGAGCAGTACTTC.

The gene calls are TRBV18 and TRBJ2-3; a possible D gene is TRBD2 (5 bases). The CDR3 spans 15 residues. Looked up from germline, CDR1 is KGHSH and CDR2 is LQKENI. V lost 0 bases and J lost 3, with 10 bases in between. The CDR3 DNA follows: TGTGCCAGCTCACCACCCGCTAGCCCAACAGATACGCAGTATTTT. It translates to CASSPPASPTDTQYF.

The chain carries TRBV7-6 and TRBJ1-5, with D perhaps TRBD1 (5 bases). From germline, CDR1 is SGHVS and CDR2 FNYEAQ. Deletions cut 7 bases from V and 3 bases from J, with 19 bases between. This CDR3 spans 16 amino acids. CDR3 in amino acids: CASNLAGGQYNQPQHF. DNA for the CDR3: TGTGCCAGCAACCTGGCCGGCGGACAATACAATCAGCCCCAGCATTTT. Supplemented by reference TRBV7-6 and TRBJ1-5, the full variable domain reads GAGVSQSPRYKVTKRGQDVALRCDPISGHVSLYWYRQALGQGPEFLTYFNYEAQQDKSGLPNDRFSAERPEGSISTLTIQRTEQRDSAMYRCASNLAGGQYNQPQHFGDGTRLSIL.

This clonotype came up many times. The germline gene is not matched at one end of the junction; a read error may be the cause. V is TRBV27 and J is TRBJ2-1, with D perhaps matching TRBD1 (5 bases). The CDR3 has 11 amino acids. Germline V gives CDR1 MNHEY, CDR2 SMNVEV (reference sequence). CDR3 residues: CASSLGREQFF. The CDR3 DNA reads as TGCGCCAGCAGCTTGGGGCGTGAGCAGTTCTTC.

The rearrangement uses TRBV20-1 and TRBJ2-4, with TRBD2 identical over 11 bases. The DNA end is a closer match to TRBJ2-7, so the J assignment may be wrong. The germline CDR1 and CDR2 sequences are DFQATT and SNEGSKA (reference sequence). CDR3 length: 13 residues. CDR3 sequence (DNA): TGCAGTGCTAGTGTAGCGGGGGGGCGCGAGCAGTACTTC. As protein: CSASVAGGREQYF.

This sequence joins TRBV12-3 or TRBV12-4 and TRBJ1-4; D may be TRBD1 (6 bases). This CDR3 comprises 15 residues. V gave up 2 bases and J gave up 8 bases, with 15 bases separating them. CDR3: CASSLRAGAAEKLFF. The CDR3 coding sequence is TGTGCCAGCAGTTTAAGGGCAGGGGCGGCGGAAAAACTGTTTTTT.

The chain combines TRBV28 with TRBJ2-7; 8 positions agree with TRBD2. Germline V gives CDR1 MDHEN, CDR2 SYDVKM. The V gene end was trimmed by 2 bases and the J gene end by 2 bases; junction bases not matched to a gene: 5. This CDR3 is built from 15 residues. Here the CDR3 DNA reads TGTGCCAGCAGTTTAGTGCGGGGGGTCGCCTACGAGCAGTACTTC. Amino acid sequence: CASSLVRGVAYEQYF.

This clonotype has ten or more counts. The J gene is TRBJ2-5, the V gene TRBV9, with D hard to call. The V and J ends lost 0 bases and 2 bases respectively, with 11 bases between them. Germline-derived CDR1 and CDR2 are SGDLS and YYNGEE. This CDR3 spans 15 amino acids. The CDR3 region is CASSVGAATQETQYF. DNA of the CDR3: TGTGCCAGCAGCGTAGGAGCCGCTACACAAGAGACCCAGTACTTC.

Comments on this clonotype: This may arise from a read error, as a much more abundant clone is one base away. This rearrangement joins TRBV6-5 to TRBJ2-7; 9 bases line up with TRBD2. The CDR3 is 16 amino acids. The trim removed 2 bases at V and 7 bases at J, leaving 12 bases unmatched. CDR1 and CDR2 (germline): MNHEY, SVGAGI. The CDR3 nucleotides are TGTGCCAGCAGTTACCAAGTGGGTAGCGGGGGATGGGAGCAGTACTTC. Translating it yields CASSYQVGSGGWEQYF.

The chain uses TRBV20-1 and TRBJ2-7; 7 bases line up with TRBD2. Germline CDR1 and CDR2: DFQATT and SNEGSKA (reference sequence). CDR3 length: 15 residues. V dropped 3 bases and J dropped 7; count of bases not matched to a gene: 15. The CDR3 region is CSARPTSANVHEQYF. CDR3 nucleotide sequence: TGCAGTGCTAGGCCCACTAGCGCGAACGTCCATGAGCAGTACTTC.

The chain joins TRBV30 to TRBJ2-3; D is perhaps TRBD2 (6 bases). Trimming pared 1 base from V and 10 bases from J, leaving 18 bases between. This CDR3 is built from 14 residues. Germline CDR1 reads GTSNPN; CDR2 reads SVGIG (reference sequence). CDR3 protein: CAWSAPDGRPSQYF. The CDR3 DNA is TGTGCCTGGAGTGCCCCAGATGGGAGGCCTTCGCAGTATTTT.

The J gene is TRBJ2-4, the V gene TRBV28; 8 positions match TRBD2. The CDR3 is made up of 17 amino acids. With V trimmed by 4 bases and J by 9 bases, 17 bases remained unmatched. Per the germline V gene, CDR1 is MDHEN and CDR2 is SYDVKM. This CDR3 reads CASSSIGTGGRGAIQYF. The CDR3, as DNA: TGTGCCAGCAGTTCAATTGGGACGGGGGGGCGAGGAGCCATTCAGTACTTC.

This chain links TRBV19 with TRBJ2-4, with D unresolved. Trimming removed 5 bases at V and 3 bases at J, with 11 bases between. The CDR3 extends over 14 amino acids. Germline assignment: CDR1 LNHDA and CDR2 SQIVND (reference sequence). CDR3 nucleotide sequence: TGTGCCAGTAGTGTCTACAATGACAAAAACATTCAGTACTTC. This codes for CASSVYNDKNIQYF.

This clonotype has a count of ten or more. V is TRBV6-6 and J is TRBJ2-7, with 7 bases lining up with TRBD1. V dropped 5 bases and J dropped 2; count of bases not matched to a gene: 6. Germline loops: CDR1 MNHNY, CDR2 SVGAGI (reference sequence). The CDR3 sequence is 14 residues long. CDR3 region: CASSGRTGAYEQYF. CDR3 nucleotide sequence: TGTGCCAGCAGTGGAAGGACAGGTGCCTACGAGCAGTACTTC.

The table lists this clonotype with a few counts. The chain couples TRBV3-1 to TRBJ2-3, with 7 nucleotides matching TRBD2. Looked up from germline, CDR1 is LGHDT and CDR2 is YNNKEL (reference sequence). After removal of 3 bases from V and 6 bases from J, the junction contained 9 bases not matched to a gene. There are 15 residues in the CDR3. The CDR3 coding sequence is TGTGCCAGCAGCCAGGCGGGACTAACGACGGATACGCAGTATTTT. Protein product: CASSQAGLTTDTQYF.

This rearrangement joins TRBV6-6 to TRBJ2-1, with TRBD2 matching over 8 bases. Germline V gene data show CDR1 as MNHNY and CDR2 as SVGAGI (reference sequence). CDR3 length equals 13 residues. V was clipped by 10 bases and J by 9 bases; unmatched bases: 11. CDR3: CAISGGPTSEQFF. CDR3 bases: TGTGCCATTTCGGGGGGGCCGACCAGTGAGCAGTTCTTC.